The rows below give T cell receptor beta chains drawn from one sample of a study of blood T cell repertoires in COVID-19. Measured with immunoSEQ multiplex PCR; TCRdb has only the in-frame clones, and not every one. Of about 240,000 clones listed, approximately 85% are singletons. Sequenced material: peripheral blood. Receptors originate from an older woman with active or convalescent COVID-19. Both conserved end residues are part of each CDR3. A D gene is named only where the DNA matches it firmly. Some rows mark clone size as missing; the rest say once, few, many or name a class of expanded clone.

TRBV27	.	.	TRBJ2-3	CASRRGSLTDTQYF	TGTGCCAGCAGAAGGGGTTCCCTCACAGATACGCAGTATTTT
TRBV6-6	.	.	TRBJ1-3	CASSYLGNTIYF	TGTGCCAGCAGTTACTTAGGAAACACCATATATTTT
TRBV6-5	TRBD1	.	TRBJ1-2	CASSLLRQGLRGYTF	TGTGCCAGCAGTCTTCTACGACAGGGCCTTAGAGGCTACACCTTC
TRBV27	.	few	TRBJ2-6	CASSSDIPRSGANVLTF	TGTGCCAGCAGTTCTGACATTCCCCGCTCTGGGGCCAACGTCCTGACTTTC
TRBV11-2	TRBD2	.	TRBJ2-5	CASSLGLAGLETQYF	TGTGCCAGCAGCTTAGGACTAGCGGGGTTAGAGACCCAGTACTTC
TRBV4-1	.	.	TRBJ2-6	CASSQYSSGANVLTF	TGCGCCAGCAGCCAATACAGCTCTGGGGCCAACGTCCTGACTTTC
TRBV19	TRBD1	.	TRBJ2-1	CASSTLGQGALVEQFF	TGTGCCAGTAGTACCTTGGGACAGGGGGCATTGGTCGAGCAGTTCTTC
TRBV19	TRBD2	.	TRBJ2-3	CASTIRRGGGPSTQYF	TGTGCCAGTACCATAAGGCGGGGCGGGGGGCCCTCTACGCAGTATTTT
TRBV7-9	TRBD1	.	TRBJ1-1	CASSTGGTEAFF	TGTGCCAGCAGCACAGGGGGCACTGAAGCTTTCTTT
TRBV6-6	TRBD1	few	TRBJ1-2	CASSQADRSYGYTF	TGTGCCAGCAGTCAAGCGGACAGGAGCTATGGCTACACCTTC
TRBV18	.	.	TRBJ2-5	CASSGADQETQYF	TGTGCCAGCTCAGGGGCGGATCAAGAGACCCAGTACTTC
TRBV7-2	TRBD2	once	TRBJ2-1	CASSLDSGGANSYEQFF	TGTGCCAGCAGCTTAGATAGCGGGGGGGCCAATTCCTATGAGCAGTTCTTC
TRBV7-2	TRBD1	.	TRBJ1-2	CASSSYRDSHGYTF	TGTGCCAGCAGCTCGTACCGGGACAGCCATGGCTACACCTTC
TRBV3-1/TRBV3-2	TRBD1	.	TRBJ1-4	CASTTGEKKDEKLFF	TGTGCCAGCACGACAGGGGAAAAGAAGGATGAAAAACTGTTTTTT
TRBV29-1	TRBD1	.	TRBJ2-2	CSVVGQEDTGELFF	TGCAGCGTTGTCGGACAGGAGGACACCGGGGAGCTGTTTTTT
TRBV3-1/TRBV3-2	.	.	TRBJ2-7	CASSQYPPRMEQYF	TGTGCCAGCAGCCAATATCCCCCTAGAATGGAGCAGTACTTC
TRBV5-6	.	few	TRBJ1-2	CASSLAQGSMDGYTF	TGTGCCAGCAGCTTGGCTCAGGGGAGTATGGATGGCTACACCTTC
TRBV27	TRBD1	.	TRBJ2-2	CASRQGHTGELFF	TGTGCCAGCAGACAGGGGCACACCGGGGAGCTGTTTTTT
TRBV2	TRBD2	.	TRBJ2-1	CASSTARTSGVTYNEQFF	TGTGCCAGCAGTACCGCCAGGACTAGCGGGGTGACCTACAATGAGCAGTTCTTC
TRBV6-1	TRBD1	.	TRBJ1-6	CASSEILQGANSPLHF	TGTGCCAGCAGTGAAATCCTACAGGGGGCGAATTCACCCCTCCACTTT
TRBV12-3/TRBV12-4	.	.	TRBJ1-1	CASSFEGAEAFF	TGTGCCAGCAGTTTTGAGGGGGCTGAAGCTTTCTTT
TRBV5-1	.	few	TRBJ2-1	CASSLGQSSSYNEQFF	TGCGCCAGCAGCTTGGGACAGTCGAGCTCCTACAATGAGCAGTTCTTC
TRBV27	.	.	TRBJ1-1	CASSSTSLMNTEAFF	TGTGCCAGCAGTTCGACTTCCCTGATGAACACTGAAGCTTTCTTT
TRBV6-4	.	.	TRBJ1-6	CASSGSLDSPLHF	TGTGCCAGCAGTGGATCTTTAGATTCACCCCTCCACTTT
TRBV5-4	TRBD1	.	TRBJ2-2	CASSPIQGGELFF	TGTGCCAGCAGCCCCATACAGGGGGGGGAGCTGTTTTTT
TRBV19	TRBD1	.	TRBJ1-6	CASMRDSDYNSPLHF	TGTGCCAGTATGCGGGACAGCGATTATAATTCACCCCTCCACTTT
TRBV27	TRBD1	few	TRBJ2-2	CASSPLTGVGGELFF	TGTGCCAGCAGTCCGTTGACAGGGGTGGGCGGGGAGCTGTTTTTT
TRBV9	.	once	TRBJ2-7	CASSTLWGDDYEQYF	TGTGCCAGCAGCACCTTATGGGGGGATGACTACGAGCAGTACTTC
TRBV6-5	.	.	TRBJ1-2	CASTKGGLANYGYTF	TGTGCCAGCACGAAGGGGGGGCTAGCTAACTATGGCTACACCTTC
TRBV7-6	.	few	TRBJ1-3	CASSLAPQGTGNTIYF	TGTGCCAGCAGCTTGGCCCCCCAGGGTACCGGAAACACCATATATTTT
TRBV30	.	.	TRBJ1-2	CAWRPPARGRGYTF	TGTGCCTGGAGGCCACCGGCCCGGGGAAGGGGCTACACCTTC
TRBV30	TRBD2	.	TRBJ2-2	CAWSPGLAGGEELFF	TGTGCCTGGAGTCCGGGACTAGCGGGGGGCGAGGAGCTGTTTTTT
TRBV7-9	.	.	TRBJ2-1	CASSAQGGAYNEQFF	TGTGCCAGCAGCGCACAGGGGGGGGCCTACAATGAGCAGTTCTTC
TRBV7-9	TRBD1	.	TRBJ1-2	CASSRGQNYGYTF	TGTGCCAGCAGCCGGGGACAGAACTATGGCTACACCTTC
TRBV27	TRBD2	.	TRBJ2-7	CASSLRAAGDEQYF	TGTGCCAGCAGTTTAAGGGCAGCGGGGGACGAGCAGTACTTC
TRBV18	.	.	TRBJ1-2	CASSPPGQGNYGYTF	TGTGCCAGCTCACCACCCGGGCAGGGGAACTATGGCTACACCTTC
TRBV30	.	.	TRBJ1-6	CAARPRGWNSPLHF	TGTGCCGCACGCCCCCGGGGGTGGAATTCACCCCTCCACTTT
TRBV9	.	many	TRBJ2-2	CASSARGGLVTGELFF	TGTGCCAGCAGCGCCCGCGGGGGCCTTGTCACCGGGGAGCTGTTTTTT
TRBV5-1	TRBD1	.	TRBJ2-7	CASSNTGDGYEQYF	TGCGCCAGCAGCAATACAGGGGACGGCTACGAGCAGTACTTC
TRBV30	.	.	TRBJ2-7	CAWRGRGSYSYEQYF	TGTGCCTGGAGGGGAAGGGGCAGTTACTCCTACGAGCAGTACTTC
TRBV10-1	.	few	TRBJ1-5	CASRVRFPQPQHF	TGCGCCAGCAGGGTCAGGTTCCCGCAGCCCCAGCATTTT
TRBV2	.	.	TRBJ2-2	CASTWGTSSTGELFF	TGTGCCAGCACCTGGGGGACTTCTAGCACCGGGGAGCTGTTTTTT
TRBV3-1/TRBV3-2	.	.	TRBJ1-4	CASSQARRGSTNEKLFF	TGTGCCAGCAGCCAAGCTCGGAGAGGGTCAACTAATGAAAAACTGTTTTTT
TRBV18	.	.	TRBJ1-3	CASSPERRTSGNTIYF	TGTGCCAGCTCACCGGAGCGACGTACCTCTGGAAACACCATATATTTT
TRBV5-5	TRBD1	.	TRBJ1-2	CASSFRTGGFGYTF	TGTGCCAGCAGCTTTCGGACAGGGGGCTTTGGCTACACCTTC
TRBV3-1/TRBV3-2	.	.	TRBJ2-4	CASSQETAYRDIQYF	TGTGCCAGCAGCCAAGAGACAGCGTACAGAGACATTCAGTACTTC
TRBV19	TRBD1	.	TRBJ1-2	CASSPTGGAGYGYTF	TGTGCCAGTAGTCCTACAGGGGGCGCGGGGTATGGCTACACCTTC
TRBV28	.	.	TRBJ1-5	CASTPGAQPQHF	TGTGCCAGCACGCCCGGTGCCCAGCCCCAGCATTTT
TRBV6-2/TRBV6-3	TRBD1	.	TRBJ2-2	CASSPTGVGGELFF	TGTGCCAGCAGCCCGACAGGGGTCGGGGGGGAGCTGTTTTTT
TRBV5-5	.	.	TRBJ2-1	CASSLQGTYNEQFF	TGTGCCAGCAGCTTGCAGGGGACCTACAATGAGCAGTTCTTC
TRBV9	.	.	TRBJ1-2	CASPPTGPWGYGYTF	TGTGCCAGCCCACCTACAGGCCCCTGGGGCTATGGCTACACCTTC